This TCR beta chain appears in the sequencing data of a study of low-dose radiotherapy and immunotherapy resistance in tumors. Study in general: Cohort 1 was given 0.5 Gy per fraction every 2 weeks, for 6.5 Gy total.

The junction had 1 base not matched to a gene; V was cut back by 4 bases and J by 2 bases. Germline CDR1 reads SGHRS; CDR2 reads YFSETQ. The CDR3 spans 16 residues. Time point of the sample: after trial treatment. The treatment here: LDRT plus nivolumab, ipilimumab, low-dose cyclophosphamide and aspirin (RACIN trial). This clonotype was picked up many times. Priming of first-strand cDNA relied on TRAV- and TRBV-specific primers (covering alpha and beta chains). Amplification of TCRs used a constant-region primer and V-primer adapter for about 20 PCR cycles. TCRdb recomputed calls from the reads with MiXCR, one row per CDR3 protein. The repertoire includes some 94,000 distinct CDR3 sequences, 20% to 25% of them detected once, and roughly 13% sits in the top ten.

Sequenced material: PBMCs, taken after low-dose radiotherapy plus immunotherapy. The chain combines TRBV5-1 with TRBJ2-6; TRBD1 matches 12 bases. This TCR was sampled from a female donor with ovarian cancer. DNA of the CDR3: TGCGCCAGCAGCGGGACAGGGGGCCCTGGGGCCAACGTCCTGACTTTC. Amino acids: CASSGTGGPGANVLTF.